The present T cell receptor beta chain was sequenced within a study of blood T cell repertoires in COVID-19. Across the study: Sites across the United States, Italy and Spain contributed samples from acute and convalescent COVID-19. Nucleic acid was either cDNA or gDNA, and it came from T cells, B-cell-depleted T cells, or PBMCs.

Unmatched junction bases numbered 5, after V lost 3 bases and J lost 3 bases. Germline loops: CDR1 SGHNT, CDR2 YYREEE (reference sequence). The CDR3 runs 16 residues. Original analysis: Amplified reference gene primers provided the basis for estimating nucleated cell counts. Profiling relied on immunoSEQ multiplex PCR, and the TCRdb table lists in-frame clones only, not all of them. V and J calls and clone size follow that table, whereas D and trimming were derived from the DNA. The sample contains 150,000 or so clones, 76% of which appear only once. In this sample, this clone turned up once. The sample consisted of peripheral blood. The chain carries TRBV5-4 and TRBJ1-4, with TRBD1 matching 10 bases. The clonotype was recovered from a woman over 75 with active or convalescent COVID-19. This CDR3 reads CASSSDRGSANEKLFF. As DNA, the CDR3 is TGTGCCAGCAGCTCGGACAGGGGGTCGGCTAATGAAAAACTGTTTTTT. Complete variable domain (other parts from reference TRBV5-4 and TRBJ1-4): ETGVTQSPTHLIKTRGQQVTLRCSSQSGHNTVSWYQQALGQGPQFIFQYYREEENGRGNFPPRFSGLQFPNYSSELNVNALELDDSALYLCASSSDRGSANEKLFFGSGTQLSVL.